Shown below are 20 T cell receptor beta chains from a single sample sequenced in a study of blood T cells in healthy people across ages. Primed by a sample-barcoded 5' primer and a J-beta primer mix, a second PCR proceeded for about 6 to 11 cycles. TCRdb reprocessed the 5' RACE reads with MiXCR, giving one entry per CDR3 protein. The sample lists about 2 million distinct CDR3 sequences; 49% were seen once. Specimen: blood. The receptors stem from a woman between 40 and 55 years old in good health.

This chain connects TRBV24-1 to TRBJ2-1; 12 bases are a match to TRBD1. Trimming took 8 bases from V and 8 from J; bases not matched to a gene: 9. The germline V gene encodes CDR1 KGHDR and CDR2 SFDVKD. There are 15 residues in the CDR3. The CDR3 loop is CATTSAGTGGYEQFF. In DNA form, the CDR3 reads TGTGCCACCACTTCTGCCGGGACAGGGGGCTATGAGCAGTTCTTC.

The chain employs TRBV6-5 and TRBJ2-7; D is uncertain. Looked up from germline, CDR1 is MNHEY and CDR2 is SVGAGI. The CDR3 extends over 14 amino acids. The V end was cut by 6 bases, the J end by 4 bases, with 16 bases between. The CDR3 here is CASSQNTGWYEQYF. The CDR3 DNA is TGTGCCAGCAGCCAAAACACGGGTTGGTACGAGCAGTACTTC.

This clonotype has a handful of counts. The chain has TRBV6-1 and TRBJ1-2; 10 bases line up with TRBD1. Germline V lookup: CDR1 MNHNS, CDR2 SASEGT. V dropped 3 bases and J dropped 6; count of bases not matched to a gene: 13. The CDR3 length is 17 residues. CDR3 in DNA: TGTGCCAGCAGTGACCATCCGGGACAGGGGAAGGGGCATGGCTACACCTTC. It encodes CASSDHPGQGKGHGYTF.

This clonotype was counted a few times. The genes are TRBV5-1 and TRBJ2-7, with a tentative D call TRBD2 (5 bases). Germline V gives CDR1 SGHRS, CDR2 YFSETQ. The CDR3 is made up of 15 amino acids. V gave up 6 bases and J gave up 0 bases, with 16 bases separating them. The CDR3 sequence is CASNEGSMSSYEQYF. Written as DNA, the CDR3 is TGCGCCAGCAACGAGGGCAGTATGAGCTCCTACGAGCAGTACTTC.

In this sample, this clonotype turned up a few times. The CDR3, as DNA: TGTGCCATCAGTGAGTCCCACGGGTTTGAGCAGTTCTTC. It yields the protein CAISESHGFEQFF. The gene calls are TRBV10-3 and TRBJ2-1; D unclear. Looked up from germline, CDR1 is ENHRY and CDR2 is SYGVKD. The CDR3 totals 13 residues. Trimming stripped 0 bases from V and 9 bases from J, with 9 bases between.

CDR3 sequence reads: CASRRGTSGAYSEQFF. DNA of the CDR3: TGTGCCAGCAGACGGGGGACTAGCGGGGCCTACTCTGAGCAGTTCTTC. V usage is TRBV6-5 and J usage is TRBJ2-1, with 13 bases that match TRBD2. The CDR3 runs 16 residues. With 6 bases clipped from V and 9 bases from J, the junction kept 11 bases outside the gene matches. Germline loops: CDR1 MNHEY, CDR2 SVGAGI.

This clonotype was detected only a few times. This rearrangement joins TRBV7-2 to TRBJ1-5; unclear D gene. CDR1 is SGHTA and CDR2 is FQGNSA in the germline V gene. The V end was cut by 8 bases, the J end by 0 bases, with 11 bases between. The CDR3 consists of 14 residues. CDR3 residues: CASSWQYSNQPQHF. CDR3 nucleotides: TGTGCCAGCTCGTGGCAGTATAGCAATCAGCCCCAGCATTTT.

The chain couples TRBV4-3 to TRBJ2-3; the D is unclear. Germline assignment: CDR1 LGHNA and CDR2 YSLEER. The V end was cut by 2 bases, the J end by 6 bases, with 15 bases between. The CDR3 sequence is 15 residues long. The DNA of the CDR3 is TGCGCCAGCAGCCAATTCGGGTATCCCCTCGATACGCAGTATTTT. Protein product: CASSQFGYPLDTQYF.

This clonotype was detected a few times. The V gene is TRBV6-1, the J gene TRBJ1-1; D ambiguous. This CDR3 is 14 amino acids long. The V gene lost 7 bases and the J gene lost 0 bases, with 12 bases spanning the gap. Germline V gene lookup returns CDR1 MNHNS and CDR2 SASEGT. CDR3 nucleotide sequence: TGTGCCAGCACCAGACGAGGGATGAACACTGAAGCTTTCTTT. It codes for CASTRRGMNTEAFF.

This clonotype has only a few counts. The V gene is TRBV29-1, the J gene TRBJ1-1; D is possibly TRBD1 (5 bases). The CDR3 is made up of 10 amino acids. V lost 7 bases and J 6 bases, leaving 9 bases between the germline ends. Germline V gives CDR1 SQVTM, CDR2 ANQGSEA. The CDR3 DNA reads TGCAGCGGGGGGGGAGCTGAAGCTTTCTTT. This encodes CSGGGAEAFF.

The CDR3 is CASSRIGRQETQYF. The CDR3 DNA sequence: TGTGCCAGCAGCCGCATCGGACGCCAAGAGACCCAGTACTTC. The rearrangement uses TRBV7-9 and TRBJ2-5; D ambiguous. CDR3 length: 14 amino acids. V lost 5 bases and J 1 base, leaving 11 bases between the germline ends. The germline V gene has CDR1 SEHNR and CDR2 FQNEAQ (reference sequence).

This clonotype was seen a handful of times. The genes are TRBV20-1 and TRBJ2-7; 10 bases are a match to TRBD2. Per the germline V gene, CDR1 is DFQATT and CDR2 is SNEGSKA (reference sequence). This CDR3 is built from 14 residues. Trimming took 6 bases from V and 2 from J; bases not matched to a gene: 7. The CDR3 DNA follows: TGCAGTGCAACAAGCGGGGGGGCCGCCTACGAGCAGTACTTC. It translates to CSATSGGAAYEQYF.

This sequence joins TRBV28 and TRBJ2-5; D is uncertain. The CDR3 contains 15 residues. Between the trimmed V and J ends, which lost 2 bases and 1 base, there was a span of 11 bases. The germline V gene has CDR1 MDHEN and CDR2 SYDVKM. The CDR3 DNA is TGTGCCAGCAGTTTAATTTTATCTAGCCAAGAGACCCAGTACTTC. Residues: CASSLILSSQETQYF.

The chain links TRBV29-1 to TRBJ2-3, with D possibly being TRBD2 (6 bases). With 2 bases removed from V and 10 bases from J, the gap between germline ends came to 16 bases. The CDR3 totals 13 residues. From germline, CDR1 is SQVTM and CDR2 ANQGSEA. The CDR3 bases are TGCAGCGTTGAACGGGGGTCCCTGTCCCCGCAGTATTTT. It is translated as CSVERGSLSPQYF.

The V and J genes are TRBV10-3 and TRBJ1-1, with D uncertain. CDR3 length: 14 amino acids. With 4 bases removed from V and 0 bases from J, the gap between germline ends came to 9 bases. Germline V gene sequence: CDR1 ENHRY, CDR2 SYGVKD. As DNA, the CDR3 is TGTGCCATCAGTGGATCAGATTTGAACACTGAAGCTTTCTTT. Translating it yields CAISGSDLNTEAFF.

The rearrangement links TRBV3-1 to TRBJ1-2, with D hard to call. V gave up 6 bases and J gave up 9 bases, with 14 bases separating them. The germline V gene encodes CDR1 LGHDT and CDR2 YNNKEL (reference sequence). The CDR3 has 12 residues. The CDR3 DNA follows: TGTGCCAGCAGTGACGTGCCCTGGAGCTACACCTTC. Its translation: CASSDVPWSYTF.

The CDR3 nucleotides are TGTGCCAGCAGTGGTAGTCTAGCGGGGATAAACACAGATACGCAGTATTTT. Protein sequence: CASSGSLAGINTDTQYF. The chain links TRBV5-6 to TRBJ2-3, with TRBD2 matching 9 bases. The CDR3 runs 17 residues. Germline lookup yields CDR1 SGHDT and CDR2 YYEEEE. The V segment lost 5 bases and the J segment 2 bases; nucleotides outside the gene matches: 12.

The rearrangement links TRBV27 to TRBJ1-2, with D possibly being TRBD1 (6 bases). Germline-derived CDR1 and CDR2 are MNHEY and SMNVEV (reference sequence). Trimming shortened V by 5 bases and J by 8 bases, and 15 bases separated the two germline ends. The CDR3 has 13 amino acids. The CDR3 DNA reads as TGTGCCAGCAGTCTCAGGGGAATGAGGGGCTACACCTTC. Its translation: CASSLRGMRGYTF.

A word on this clonotype: A much larger clone lies one base from this, so it may be a read error. This chain joins TRBV7-2 and TRBJ2-5, with D hard to call. Germline CDR1 SGHTA, CDR2 FQGNSA. CDR3 length: 14 amino acids. The CDR3 nucleotides read TGTGCCAGCAGCTTAAGTACGGAACAAGAGACCCAGTCCTTC. Amino acids: CASSLSTEQETQSF.

This clonotype occurred many times. J is TRBJ2-7 and V is TRBV6-5, with 7 nucleotides matching TRBD1. Germline-derived CDR1 and CDR2 are MNHEY and SVGAGI. With 5 bases clipped from V and 3 bases from J, the junction kept 4 bases outside the gene matches. The CDR3 consists of 13 residues. The CDR3 protein is CASSPGQHYEQYF. The CDR3, as DNA: TGTGCCAGCAGTCCGGGACAGCACTACGAGCAGTACTTC.